The T cell receptor (beta chain) described here comes from a study of blood T cell repertoires in COVID-19. Study background: Samples of COVID-19 (acute and convalescent) were obtained from the United States, Italy and Spain.

Only in-frame clones appear in the TCRdb table, and some are missing; sequencing was by immunoSEQ multiplex PCR. The data show about 470,000 clones, approximately 86% seen once. The source is a young woman who had recovered from COVID-19. Sequenced material: PBMCs or T cells enriched from blood (not recorded which).

The CDR3 is CASRAPGQGLAGELFF. CDR3 sequence (DNA): TGTGCCAGTAGGGCACCGGGACAGGGTTTGGCCGGGGAGCTGTTTTTT. The chain has TRBV19 and TRBJ2-2; 9 bases align to TRBD1. Germline assignment: CDR1 LNHDA and CDR2 SQIVND (reference sequence). This CDR3 is 16 amino acids long. With 6 bases clipped from V and 6 bases from J, the junction kept 11 bases outside the gene matches.